These T cell receptor beta chains were read from a single sample in a study of blood T cells in healthy people across ages. TCRdb reprocessed the 5' RACE reads via MiXCR and lists one record per CDR3 protein. Found here are about 1.5 million distinct CDR3 sequences, 35% to 45% of them singletons; the top ten hold approximately 4.1%. The sample comprised blood. The receptors shown here come from a woman under 30 in good health. Both conserved end residues are part of each CDR3.

J	V	CDR3
TRBJ1-2	TRBV15	CATSREGVNYGYTF
TRBJ2-3	TRBV24-1	CATSEGLATDTQYF
TRBJ2-5	TRBV12-3/TRBV12-4	CASSALAGGETQYF
TRBJ2-3	TRBV6-1	CASSPGLREGRWFIDTQYF
TRBJ2-6	TRBV13	CASSSQGSGANVLTF
TRBJ2-7	TRBV4-2	CASSQPGQAPEQYF
TRBJ1-1	TRBV29-1	CSVDRRLLNTEAFF
TRBJ2-6	TRBV6-6	CASSYEDSGANVLTF
TRBJ2-3	TRBV27	CASSFLQGSTDTQYF
TRBJ2-7	TRBV7-9	CASSSRLAGYEQYF
TRBJ2-1	TRBV24-1	CATSGSSGAYNEQFF
TRBJ2-1	TRBV5-1	CASRRTSGSYNEQFF
TRBJ1-2	TRBV5-1	CASSSNRGRLNYGYTF
TRBJ1-5	TRBV7-2	CASSLADRAGQPQHF
TRBJ2-1	TRBV2	CASQNPSGSWDEQFF
TRBJ2-1	TRBV12-5	CASGLAGSYNEQFF
.	TRBV6-6	CASSYKGTSLHEQYF
TRBJ2-5	TRBV4-3	CASSFTSGGPETQYF
TRBJ2-1	TRBV24-1	CATSDTAAGNEQFF
TRBJ1-2	TRBV12-3/TRBV12-4	CASSIDRTGFTF
TRBJ2-5	TRBV7-2	CASSIRETQYF
TRBJ2-2	TRBV12-3/TRBV12-4	CASSWGLAGGTGELFF
TRBJ1-4	TRBV7-2	CASSARADEKLFF
TRBJ2-5	TRBV12-3/TRBV12-4	CASSAGPAQETQYF
TRBJ1-2	TRBV9	CASSAAGARWVGYTF
TRBJ1-5	TRBV7-2	CASSSMGTHPNQPQHF
TRBJ2-7	TRBV3-1	CASSQDGNSYEQYF
TRBJ2-4	TRBV5-1	CASSLEGGDARYF
TRBJ2-1	TRBV20-1	CSATSGGWNEQFF
TRBJ2-3	TRBV21-1	CASSNGSVDTQYF
TRBJ2-1	TRBV7-2	CASKDVGWGEQFF
TRBJ1-4	TRBV18	CASSPVGSGELFF
TRBJ1-5	TRBV7-2	CASRWRDNQPQHF
TRBJ2-5	TRBV6-2/TRBV6-3	CAGSLGQPQETQYF
TRBJ2-7	TRBV24-1	CATSAGTSGSYEQYF
.	TRBV5-1	CASSPEAGTYNEQYF
TRBJ2-4	TRBV5-5	CASSSSRQGVLAKNIQYF
TRBJ1-1	TRBV6-1	CASRASSTEAFF
TRBJ2-7	TRBV29-1	CSVAPRQGSYEQYF
TRBJ2-7	TRBV7-9	CASSFTSGIYEQYF
TRBJ2-1	TRBV20-1	CSAREDTYNEQFF
TRBJ2-1	TRBV6-2/TRBV6-3	CASSYGAGAAGEQFF
TRBJ2-1	TRBV20-1	CSAAIGTAFYNEQFF
TRBJ2-5	TRBV10-3	CATAGQVNHNEQYF
TRBJ1-4	TRBV18	CASSPPNTLNEKLFF
TRBJ2-4	TRBV9	CASSVASQESIQYF
TRBJ1-1	TRBV7-2	CASSLQATLGTEAFF
TRBJ1-1	TRBV9	CASSPPRGKGTEAFF
TRBJ1-4	TRBV7-2	CASSLVWGLTNEKLFF